These T cell receptor beta chains were read from a single sample in a study of regulatory T cells in long-lasting Graves disease. TCRdb passed the multiplex PCR reads through MiXCR, listing each CDR3 protein once. The data show about 450,000 distinct CDR3 sequences, 20% to 30% seen once. Sequenced here: peripheral blood mononuclear cells (PBMCs), sampled when the disease was refractory, from a patient treated with antithyroid drugs. These receptors originate from a female donor with Graves disease. The CDR3 runs from the conserved cysteine through the conserved F or W. D genes are given only for firm matches. Rows give clone size only sometimes, using once, few, many, or a class for an expanded clone.

TRBV29-1	many	TRBJ2-5	TRBD2	TGCAGCGCTCGGACTAGCGGGAGCGGGGAGACCCAGTACTTC	CSARTSGSGETQYF
TRBV7-8	once	TRBJ2-7	TRBD2	TGTGCCAGCAGCTTAAACCTCCTCGCTAGCGGGAGTTCATCCGAGCAGTACTTC	CASSLNLLASGSSSEQYF
TRBV5-1	-	TRBJ2-7	-	TGCACCAGCAGCTCTTACTACGAGCAGTACTTC	CTSSSYYEQYF
TRBV2	many	TRBJ2-7	-	TGTGCCAGCAGTGAAGTACTCCGACCCTACGAGCAGTACTTC	CASSEVLRPYEQYF
TRBV9	few	TRBJ2-2	TRBD2	TGTGCCAGCAGCGTAGGAGGTATGGGACTAGCGGGGTCGAACACCGGGGAGCTGTTTTTT	CASSVGGMGLAGSNTGELFF
TRBV5-1	-	TRBJ2-6	-	TGCGCCAGCAGCTTTGAGAATTCAATCTCTGGGGCCAACGTCCTGACTTTC	CASSFENSISGANVLTF
TRBV3-1	-	TRBJ2-7	-	TGTGCCAGCAGCCAAGGAGCAGTTAGGTACTTC	CASSQGAVRYF
TRBV20-1	few	TRBJ1-1	-	TGCAGTGCTAGAGAGGGGGGGGCAGTGAACACTGAAGCTTTCTTT	CSAREGGAVNTEAFF
TRBV2	many	TRBJ1-1	-	TGTGCCAGCAGTGAGACAGGAGGTCGCACTGAAGCTTTCTTT	CASSETGGRTEAFF
TRBV29-1	few	TRBJ2-7	TRBD1	TGCAGCGTTGAAGTGTCCCCCGGGACAGGGGGCTACGAGCAGTACTTC	CSVEVSPGTGGYEQYF
TRBV28	many	TRBJ1-1	-	TGTGCCAGCAGCCGTCGTTACCGGGGGGCTTTCTTT	CASSRRYRGAFF
TRBV15	few	TRBJ1-4	TRBD1	TGTGCCACCAGCAGCGAAACAGGGGTAGTAGCCGAAAAACTGTTTTTT	CATSSETGVVAEKLFF
TRBV28	-	TRBJ2-1	-	TGTGCCAGCAGCCTCACCTCCGGGACACGGAGGTACAATGAGCAGTTCTTC	CASSLTSGTRRYNEQFF
TRBV5-1	-	TRBJ2-1	-	TGCGCCAGCAGCTTGGGGGAGATTCGACACAATGAGCAGTTCTTC	CASSLGEIRHNEQFF
TRBV14	-	TRBJ1-4	-	TGTGCCAGCAGCCAAGGGAATACAGTGGGGGAAAAACTGTTTTTT	CASSQGNTVGEKLFF
TRBV19	-	TRBJ1-1	-	TGTGCCAGTAGTATAAGGCCAGGGTCTAACACTGAAGCTTTCTTT	CASSIRPGSNTEAFF
TRBV12-3/TRBV12-4	few	TRBJ1-3	-	TGTGCCAGCAGTTTGTCGACCATATATTTT	CASSLSTIYF
TRBV29-1	few	TRBJ1-5	-	TGCAGCGTTGAAGGGGAAGGGGGGAGCAATCAGCCCCAGCATTTT	CSVEGEGGSNQPQHF
TRBV12-3/TRBV12-4	many	TRBJ2-6	-	TGTGCCAGCAGCCGGGACGGAGGTGCGGGGGCCAACGTCCTGACTTTC	CASSRDGGAGANVLTF
TRBV29-1	few	TRBJ1-1	TRBD1	TGCAGCGCCCAGGGGGGGGGGAAGGACACTGAAGCTTTCTTT	CSAQGGGKDTEAFF
TRBV4-1	-	TRBJ2-1	-	TGCGCCAGCAGCCAAGTGAGCACGGTCGATGAGCAGTTCTTC	CASSQVSTVDEQFF
TRBV28	few	TRBJ1-5	-	TGTGCCAGCAGTTTATTCAGGGACGGCAATCAGCCCCAGCATTTT	CASSLFRDGNQPQHF
TRBV12-5	-	TRBJ1-3	-	TGTGCTAGTGGAGGGTTCGGAAACACCATATATTTT	CASGGFGNTIYF
TRBV28	many	TRBJ1-6	-	TGTGCCAGCAGTCGGCGGGAATCCTATTCACCCCTCCACTTT	CASSRRESYSPLHF
TRBV20-1	many	TRBJ2-5	TRBD2	TGCAGTGTACCCGACCTAGCGGCCCAACAAGAGACCCAGTACTTC	CSVPDLAAQQETQYF
TRBV10-3	-	TRBJ2-2	TRBD2	TGTGCCATCAGTGGTTTAGCGGGAGCAGGAACCGGGGAGCTGTTTTTT	CAISGLAGAGTGELFF
TRBV2	once	TRBJ2-5	TRBD1	TGTGCCAGCACGGGACAGGGCGGAAAGACCCAGTACTTC	CASTGQGGKTQYF
TRBV2	many	TRBJ1-2	-	TGTGCCAGCAGCCCAAATAACTATGGCTACACCTTC	CASSPNNYGYTF
TRBV6-5	-	TRBJ1-3	-	TGTGCCAGCAGTTACTCTGGGACCTCTGGAAACACCATATATTTT	CASSYSGTSGNTIYF
TRBV5-6	-	TRBJ2-5	TRBD2	TGTGCCAGCAGCTTGTACGCTAGCGGGAGTGTAGAGACCCAGTACTTC	CASSLYASGSVETQYF
TRBV6-1	few	TRBJ2-7	TRBD1	TGTGCCAGCAGTGCGCAGGGACAGGGCCTCTACGAGCAGTACTTC	CASSAQGQGLYEQYF
TRBV20-1	few	TRBJ1-1	-	TGCAGTGCTAGTAATGCAAGGACAGATAACACTGAAGCTTTCTTT	CSASNARTDNTEAFF
TRBV20-1	few	TRBJ2-7	-	TGCAGTGCTAGGAATAGGTTTAAGGACGAGCAGTACTTC	CSARNRFKDEQYF
TRBV29-1	few	TRBJ2-7	-	TGCAGCGTTGCCCCTTTGGCAGGGGAGTACGAGCAGTACTTC	CSVAPLAGEYEQYF
TRBV27	-	TRBJ1-2	-	TGTGCCAGCCGGGGGCAGGACCTAACCTATGGCTACACCTTC	CASRGQDLTYGYTF
TRBV9	-	TRBJ1-1	TRBD1	TGTGCCAGCAGCACCCAGGGGGTGTCCACTGAAGCTTTCTTT	CASSTQGVSTEAFF
TRBV28	-	TRBJ2-1	TRBD2	TGTGCCAGCAGCCCTCCGGGACTAGATTTCTACAATGAGCAGTTCTTC	CASSPPGLDFYNEQFF
TRBV2	-	TRBJ2-7	TRBD2	TGTGCCAGCACCCCAGAATTTAGCGGGAATCTCGAGCAGTACTTC	CASTPEFSGNLEQYF
TRBV10-3	few	TRBJ2-5	-	TGTGCCATCAGTGAAACCCAGCCCGGGACCCAGTACTTC	CAISETQPGTQYF
TRBV29-1	-	TRBJ1-1	-	TGCAGCGGGGGGGGGGCAATCACTGAAGCTTTCTTT	CSGGGAITEAFF
TRBV19	-	TRBJ1-2	TRBD1	TGTGCCAGTAGTCCGGGACAGGGAGGTAACTATGGCTACACCTTC	CASSPGQGGNYGYTF
TRBV2	many	TRBJ1-2	-	TGTGCCAGCAGTGAAACGGGTTGGGGCTACACCTTC	CASSETGWGYTF
TRBV5-1	-	TRBJ1-2	-	TGCCCCAGCAGCTTGGAGAACGGACGGAACTATGGCTACACCTTC	CPSSLENGRNYGYTF
TRBV15	many	TRBJ2-7	-	TGTGCCACCAGCAGAGGAGTGGACTACGAGCAGTACTTC	CATSRGVDYEQYF
TRBV20-1	few	TRBJ1-4	TRBD1	TGCAGTGCTCGCTGGACAGGCGGGGACGAAAAACTGTTTTTT	CSARWTGGDEKLFF
TRBV4-2	-	TRBJ2-5	-	TGTGCCAGCAGCCCGTGGGCAGGGGCACAAGAGACCCAGCACTTC	CASSPWAGAQETQHF
TRBV19	-	TRBJ1-2	TRBD1	TGTGCCAGTAGAGACAGGGGGCATGGCTACACCTTC	CASRDRGHGYTF
TRBV2	-	TRBJ2-3	TRBD2	TGTGCCAGCAGTGCGAGCGGGACCGGGACAGATACGCAGTATTTT	CASSASGTGTDTQYF
TRBV7-3	-	TRBJ1-1	-	TGTGCCAGCAGCTTAATTATGAACACTGAAGCTTTCTTT	CASSLIMNTEAFF